One T cell receptor (beta chain) is described in this entry. This specimen belongs to a study of CXCR3-negative and CXCR3-positive naive CD8 T cells. UMI-labeled 5' RACE yielded the TRB cDNA libraries. With the 5' RACE reads reprocessed, TCRdb shows one record per CDR3 protein and no DNA. The specimen's table records 100,000 to 150,000 distinct CDR3 sequences. The germline V gene has CDR1 MGHDK and CDR2 SYGVNS. This CDR3 comprises 16 residues. V usage is TRBV25-1 and J usage is TRBJ2-3; TCRdb outputs TRBD1, but without DNA this stays unchecked. The sample taken for sequencing was naive CXCR3- CD8+ T cells from blood. Subset given: CD45RO-CCR7+CD27+CD95- naive CD8+ T cells lacking CXCR3 (TNR3-). This receptor was taken from a human donor in good health. Some clones in this sample may be carry-over from other donors' samples. The CDR3 is CASSFPGQGHTDTQYF.